A selection of T cell receptor beta chains follows, all from one sample in a study of tissue T cells after allogeneic stem cell transplantation. TCRdb keeps only in-frame clones here, not all; method: immunoSEQ multiplex PCR. The sample has about 2,700 clones; about two thirds are singletons. Sequenced material: descending colon tissue, taken at autopsy. The receptors here all came from a male patient at least 60 years old with steroid-refractory graft-versus-host disease after an allogeneic stem cell transplant. Some of the T cells may derive from the graft donor. The CDR3 runs from the conserved cysteine through the conserved F or W. Fields, in order: D gene, V gene, J gene, clone size, CDR3 protein, CDR3 DNA. A D gene is named only where the DNA matches it firmly. Not every row has a clone size; where given, it reads once, few, many or a size class.

NA,TRBV4-2,TRBJ2-7,NA,CASSQVGGRGGVEQYF,TGTGCCAGCAGCCAAGTGGGTGGCAGGGGAGGGGTCGAGCAGTACTTC
NA,TRBV7-2,TRBJ2-2,large,CASSLTGSNTGELFF,TGTGCCAGCAGCTTAACGGGCAGTAACACCGGGGAGCTGTTTTTT
NA,TRBV9,TRBJ1-1,NA,CASSPRGSANTEAFF,TGTGCCAGCAGCCCGAGGGGCTCAGCGAACACTGAAGCTTTCTTT
TRBD1,TRBV7-9,TRBJ2-7,NA,CASSAPGQAIYEQYF,TGTGCCAGCAGCGCGCCGGGACAGGCTATTTACGAGCAGTACTTC
TRBD1,TRBV2,TRBJ2-3,once,CASTGQGKDTQYF,TGTGCCAGCACGGGACAGGGTAAAGATACGCAGTATTTT
TRBD2,TRBV7-8,TRBJ2-2,NA,CASRLAGGRTGELFF,TGTGCCAGCCGTCTCGCGGGGGGTCGTACCGGGGAGCTGTTTTTT
NA,TRBV3-1/TRBV3-2,TRBJ1-2,few,CASSRGRTNYGYTF,TGTGCCAGCAGCCGAGGCAGGACTAACTATGGCTACACCTTC
TRBD1,TRBV5-4,TRBJ1-6,few,CASGTENNSPLHF,TGTGCCAGCGGGACAGAGAATAATTCACCCCTCCACTTT
NA,TRBV3-1/TRBV3-2,TRBJ2-5,NA,CASSLTSALAETQYF,TGTGCCAGCAGTCTAACAAGCGCCCTAGCAGAGACCCAGTACTTC
NA,TRBV3-1/TRBV3-2,TRBJ1-3,few,CASRPTAAGNTIYF,TGTGCCAGCAGGCCGACAGCGGCTGGAAACACCATATATTTT
TRBD1,TRBV6-1,TRBJ2-1,NA,CASSDGTGTNEQFF,TGTGCCAGCAGTGACGGGACAGGGACGAATGAGCAGTTCTTC
NA,TRBV5-1,TRBJ2-3,NA,CASSLERGPTDTQYF,TGCGCCAGCAGCTTAGAGAGGGGACCCACAGATACGCAGTATTTT
TRBD1,TRBV5-6,TRBJ1-2,NA,CASSFPEGAGYGYTF,TGTGCCAGCAGCTTCCCGGAGGGGGCAGGGTATGGCTACACCTTC
TRBD2,TRBV7-3,TRBJ2-3,NA,CASSHPGLAGGHQRTDTQYF,TGTGCCAGCAGCCACCCGGGACTAGCGGGGGGCCACCAGCGCACAGATACGCAGTATTTT
NA,TRBV5-6,TRBJ1-1,NA,CASSLESNMNTEAFF,TGTGCCAGCAGCTTGGAGTCGAACATGAACACTGAAGCTTTCTTT
NA,TRBV7-9,TRBJ2-7,few,CASSSEGSQAPYEQYF,TGTGCCAGCAGCTCTGAGGGGAGCCAGGCCCCCTACGAGCAGTACTTC
NA,TRBV2,TRBJ1-1,NA,CASSERRTGTEAFF,TGTGCCAGCAGTGAACGACGGACGGGCACTGAAGCTTTCTTT
NA,TRBV5-1,TRBJ2-3,NA,CASSLVTESDTQYF,TGCGCCAGCAGCTTGGTAACAGAATCAGATACGCAGTATTTT
NA,TRBV10-3,TRBJ2-5,NA,CAASPGGRQETQYF,TGTGCCGCCTCACCGGGCGGCCGACAAGAGACCCAGTACTTC
NA,TRBV3-1/TRBV3-2,TRBJ1-6,NA,CASSRDSGYSPLHF,TGTGCCAGCAGCCGCGACAGCGGCTATTCACCCCTCCACTTT
TRBD2,TRBV4-1,TRBJ2-3,NA,CASSQDLRRGASTDTQYF,TGCGCCAGCAGCCAAGATCTGAGGCGGGGGGCGAGCACAGATACGCAGTATTTT
NA,TRBV6-5,TRBJ2-5,few,CASNPRGGATQYF,TGTGCCAGCAATCCTAGAGGAGGAGCGACCCAGTACTTC
TRBD1,TRBV5-3,TRBJ2-7,NA,CARSVGTGTYEQYF,TGTGCCAGAAGCGTCGGGACAGGGACCTACGAGCAGTACTTC
TRBD1,TRBV9,TRBJ2-2,NA,CASSPRQGGNTGELFF,TGTGCCAGCAGCCCCCGACAGGGGGGGAACACCGGGGAGCTGTTTTTT
TRBD1,TRBV11-2,TRBJ2-3,NA,CASRTFHGDRSTDTQYF,TGTGCCAGCAGAACATTCCACGGGGACAGGAGCACAGATACGCAGTATTTT
NA,TRBV5-1,TRBJ2-7,NA,CASNEAGLTYEQYF,TGCGCCAGCAACGAGGCAGGGCTTACCTACGAGCAGTACTTC
TRBD2,TRBV7-2,TRBJ2-7,NA,CASSLPPQGGIEQYF,TGTGCCAGCAGCTTGCCGCCCCAGGGAGGGATCGAGCAGTACTTC
TRBD1,TRBV19,TRBJ2-1,NA,CASSIMGQGRDEQFF,TGTGCCAGTAGTATAATGGGACAGGGGAGGGATGAGCAGTTCTTC
NA,TRBV27,TRBJ1-4,NA,CASSSGQVEKLFF,TGTGCCAGCAGTTCCGGACAAGTAGAAAAACTGTTTTTT
NA,TRBV15,TRBJ1-2,NA,CATSRDHRVGLQGYTF,TGTGCCACCAGCAGAGATCATCGGGTGGGGTTGCAAGGCTACACCTTC
NA,TRBV7-2,TRBJ2-7,NA,CASSLSPWSGDEQYF,TGTGCCAGCAGCTTATCTCCATGGTCCGGGGACGAGCAGTACTTC
NA,TRBV5-8,TRBJ1-4,NA,CASSVNRGKLFF,TGTGCCAGCAGCGTTAACAGAGGAAAACTGTTTTTT
NA,TRBV4-1,TRBJ1-4,once,CASSQRPPGATNEKLFF,TGCGCCAGCAGCCAAAGGCCCCCCGGGGCAACTAATGAAAAACTGTTTTTT
TRBD1,TRBV5-1,TRBJ2-3,NA,CASSPTGDFWTDTQYF,TGCGCCAGCAGCCCGACAGGGGATTTTTGGACAGATACGCAGTATTTT
TRBD1,TRBV7-3,TRBJ2-3,NA,CASSAKPAGTGISTDTQYF,TGTGCCAGCAGCGCAAAACCGGCCGGGACAGGGATTTCCACAGATACGCAGTATTTT
NA,TRBV4-1,TRBJ2-7,NA,CASSQDPGSTYEQYF,TGCGCCAGCAGCCAAGACCCAGGGAGCACCTACGAGCAGTACTTC
TRBD1,TRBV2,TRBJ2-3,large,CASSAGTASTDTQYF,TGTGCCAGCAGCGCCGGGACAGCTAGCACAGATACGCAGTATTTT
NA,TRBV7-9,TRBJ1-1,NA,CASSFSGTPELRAFF,TGTGCCAGCAGCTTTTCCGGGACACCCGAACTGAGGGCTTTCTTT
NA,TRBV4-1,TRBJ1-1,NA,CASSQETGGRVKNTEAFF,TGCGCCAGCAGCCAAGAGACTGGGGGACGGGTGAAGAACACTGAAGCTTTCTTT
NA,TRBV7-3,TRBJ2-5,NA,CASSLREKETQYF,TGTGCCAGCAGCTTAAGAGAAAAAGAGACCCAGTACTTC
TRBD1,TRBV6-5,TRBJ2-7,NA,CASSYTGTGRGEQYF,TGTGCCAGCAGTTACACCGGGACAGGGAGAGGCGAGCAGTACTTC
NA,TRBV12-3/TRBV12-4,TRBJ2-1,NA,CASSLSRGNEQFF,TGTGCCAGCAGTTTAAGCCGAGGCAATGAGCAGTTCTTC
NA,TRBV7-9,TRBJ2-7,once,CASSPASYEQYF,TGTGCCAGCAGCCCGGCCTCCTACGAGCAGTACTTC
NA,TRBV7-8,TRBJ1-2,NA,CASSLGGAGANSGYTF,TGTGCCAGCAGCTTAGGGGGGGCAGGGGCGAATTCGGGCTACACCTTC
TRBD1,TRBV4-2,TRBJ1-1,few,CASSQQTGGTTEAFF,TGTGCCAGCAGCCAACAGACAGGGGGAACCACTGAAGCTTTCTTT
NA,TRBV3-1/TRBV3-2,TRBJ2-6,once,CASSLRNSGANVLTF,TGTGCCAGCAGCCTCCGGAATTCTGGGGCCAACGTCCTGACTTTC
TRBD2,TRBV19,TRBJ2-1,few,CASTPPGGREQFF,TGTGCCAGTACCCCCCCGGGGGGGCGAGAGCAGTTCTTC
NA,TRBV5-4,TRBJ2-3,NA,CASSRALGSTDTQYF,TGTGCCAGCAGCCGGGCGTTGGGGAGCACAGATACGCAGTATTTT
NA,TRBV7-9,TRBJ1-1,NA,CASSLEVNTEAFF,TGTGCCAGCAGCTTAGAGGTGAACACTGAAGCTTTCTTT
TRBD2,TRBV4-2,TRBJ2-2,NA,CASSQDGLAGGGTGELFF,TGTGCCAGCAGCCAAGATGGTCTAGCGGGGGGCGGCACCGGGGAGCTGTTTTTT
NA,TRBV11-2,TRBJ1-2,NA,CASSLLGVGYTF,TGTGCCAGCAGCCTTCTGGGGGTAGGCTACACCTTC
NA,TRBV5-4,TRBJ1-1,few,CASSDNLGDTEAFF,TGTGCCAGCAGCGACAACCTAGGGGACACTGAAGCTTTCTTT
NA,TRBV14,TRBJ1-2,NA,CASSPANYGYTF,TGTGCCAGCAGCCCTGCTAACTATGGCTACACCTTC
TRBD2,TRBV18,TRBJ2-7,NA,CASSPAGRGEQYF,TGTGCCAGCTCACCGGCAGGGAGGGGCGAGCAGTACTTC
NA,TRBV2,TRBJ1-3,NA,CASTGLTGTIYF,TGTGCCAGCACTGGCCTGACAGGCACCATATATTTT
TRBD2,TRBV4-3,TRBJ2-1,few,CASSQGLAGGNEQFF,TGCGCCAGCAGCCAGGGACTAGCGGGGGGAAATGAGCAGTTCTTC
NA,TRBV7-9,TRBJ1-3,NA,CASSWSEDRNTIYF,TGTGCCAGCAGCTGGTCAGAGGATCGAAACACCATATATTTT
NA,TRBV6-5,TRBJ1-6,NA,CASSPWSSYNSPLHF,TGTGCCAGCAGTCCCTGGAGCTCCTATAATTCACCCCTCCACTTT
TRBD1,TRBV5-1,TRBJ2-6,NA,CASSSGQDSGANVLTF,TGCGCCAGCAGCTCGGGACAGGACTCTGGGGCCAACGTCCTGACTTTC
TRBD1,TRBV5-1,TRBJ2-1,NA,CASSLGQGGNEQFF,TGCGCCAGCAGCTTAGGACAGGGCGGCAATGAGCAGTTCTTC